Listed below are T cell receptor beta chains from one sample, sequenced in a study of blood T cell repertoires in COVID-19. Sequenced by immunoSEQ multiplex PCR; TCRdb stores in-frame clones only, minus some. This table has roughly 140,000 clones, around nine tenths appearing once. What was sequenced was peripheral blood. The source is a human donor in a cohort sampled during active COVID-19. Both conserved end residues are part of each CDR3. D genes are given only for firm matches. The size of a clone is reported for some rows only, either as once, few or many, or as a class for expanded clones.

>.|.|TRBV6-5|14|TRBJ1-6
CASSPGQFRSPLHF
TGTGCCAGCAGTCCAGGACAGTTTAGATCACCCCTCCACTTT
>.|TRBD2|TRBV27|16|TRBJ2-1
CASSSPLAGVLNEQFF
TGTGCCAGCAGTTCCCCACTAGCGGGAGTACTAAATGAGCAGTTCTTC
>.|TRBD2|TRBV6-5|16|TRBJ2-3
CASSYSTSGSSDTQYF
TGTGCCAGCAGTTACTCTACTAGCGGGAGCTCAGATACGCAGTATTTT
>.|.|TRBV7-2|14|TRBJ1-1
CASSLVGQNTEAFF
TGTGCCAGCAGCTTAGTTGGACAAAACACTGAAGCTTTCTTT
>.|TRBD2|TRBV6-5|16|TRBJ2-3
CASSYSGAGVTDTQYF
TGTGCCAGCAGTTACTCGGGAGCGGGGGTCACAGATACGCAGTATTTT
>.|.|TRBV7-2|13|TRBJ2-1
CASRRGEEREQFF
TGTGCCAGCAGACGCGGGGAAGAGAGGGAGCAGTTCTTC
>.|.|TRBV5-4|19|TRBJ2-6
CASSFRFRASSSGANVLTF
TGTGCCAGCAGCTTTAGGTTCAGGGCTTCCTCCTCTGGGGCCAACGTCCTGACTTTC
>.|TRBD1|TRBV5-1|18|TRBJ2-1
CASSFGFSGQGAGNEQFF
TGCGCCAGCAGCTTCGGTTTTTCGGGACAGGGGGCTGGGAATGAGCAGTTCTTC
>.|TRBD1|TRBV5-1|14|TRBJ1-2
CASSLGQGAYGYTF
TGCGCCAGCAGCTTGGGACAGGGGGCCTATGGCTACACCTTC
>.|.|TRBV4-3|12|TRBJ2-7
CASSQDTYEQYF
TGCGCCAGCAGCCAAGATACCTACGAGCAGTACTTC
>once|TRBD2|TRBV9|16|TRBJ2-5
CASSVAGRGNQETQYF
TGTGCCAGCAGCGTAGCTGGGCGGGGGAACCAAGAGACCCAGTACTTC
>.|.|TRBV18|14|TRBJ2-3
CASSELASTDTQYF
TGTGCCAGCTCAGAGCTAGCGTCCACAGATACGCAGTATTTT
>.|.|TRBV6-6|15|TRBJ2-1
CASIEGLPSYNEQFF
TGTGCCAGCATAGAGGGACTGCCCTCCTACAATGAGCAGTTCTTC
>.|TRBD1|TRBV3-1/TRBV3-2|14|TRBJ1-2
CASGNWTGTYGYTF
TGTGCCAGCGGTAACTGGACAGGGACCTATGGCTACACCTTC